A selection of T cell receptor beta chains follows, all from one sample in a study of CD4 T cells in relation to SARS-CoV-2 and coronaviruses. Sequenced by immunoSEQ multiplex PCR; TCRdb stores in-frame clones only, minus some. The data hold roughly 30,000 clones, with around three quarters observed a single time. The antigens for these receptors are not known. The sequencing input was CD4+ T cells from PBMCs, cultured in vitro. The receptors originated from a human donor in good health. Each CDR3 is given with its conserved first and last residue. A D gene is named only where the DNA matches it firmly. Clone size is given for some rows only: seen once, a few or many times, or a class if the clone is expanded.

J	V	size	D	CDR3	DNA
TRBJ1-5	TRBV19	-	TRBD1	CASSTIRQGGSNQPQHF	TGTGCCAGTAGTACCATCAGACAGGGAGGGAGCAATCAGCCCCAGCATTTT
TRBJ1-1	TRBV4-1	few	-	CASSSPGTQNTEAFF	TGCGCCAGCAGCTCGCCCGGGACACAGAACACTGAAGCTTTCTTT
TRBJ2-5	TRBV7-2	-	TRBD1	CASSSQGVQETQYF	TGTGCCAGCAGCTCTCAGGGGGTCCAAGAGACCCAGTACTTC
TRBJ1-2	TRBV7-2	-	TRBD1	CASRPGGGTGRGYTF	TGTGCCAGCAGGCCCGGGGGAGGGACAGGGCGAGGCTACACCTTC
TRBJ2-7	TRBV28	-	TRBD2	CASSPLAGGAIEQYF	TGTGCCAGCAGTCCCCTAGCGGGAGGGGCAATCGAGCAGTACTTC
TRBJ2-7	TRBV15	-	-	CATSRDGYEQYF	TGTGCCACCAGCAGAGATGGATACGAGCAGTACTTC
TRBJ2-7	TRBV9	-	-	CASSVDGGEQYF	TGTGCCAGCAGCGTTGATGGGGGCGAGCAGTACTTC
TRBJ2-7	TRBV14	-	TRBD2	CASSQVRLAGVRELVGQYF	TGTGCCAGCAGCCAAGTGCGGCTAGCGGGAGTGAGGGAGCTGGTCGGGCAGTACTTC
TRBJ2-7	TRBV3-1/TRBV3-2	-	TRBD1	CASSPPGQGPNEQYF	TGTGCCAGCAGTCCCCCGGGACAGGGGCCAAACGAGCAGTACTTC
TRBJ1-4	TRBV5-1	-	-	CASSSTLHEKLFF	TGCGCCAGCAGCTCGACACTCCATGAAAAACTGTTTTTT
TRBJ2-3	TRBV7-2	few	TRBD2	CASSLVGYASGKPDTQYF	TGTGCCAGCAGCTTAGTTGGCTACGCTAGCGGGAAGCCAGATACGCAGTATTTT
TRBJ2-3	TRBV18	-	-	CASSPLGGLDTQYF	TGTGCCAGCTCCCCCCTGGGGGGGCTGGATACGCAGTATTTT
TRBJ2-3	TRBV5-6	-	TRBD2	CASRPIAGSTDTQYF	TGTGCCAGCAGACCTATAGCGGGGTCCACAGATACGCAGTATTTT
TRBJ2-5	TRBV7-9	-	TRBD1	CASSPTGGVETQYF	TGTGCCAGCAGCCCGACAGGGGGCGTAGAGACCCAGTACTTC
TRBJ1-5	TRBV6-6	-	-	CASSRLGGAGGQPQHF	TGTGCCAGCAGTCGACTGGGGGGGGCGGGGGGTCAGCCCCAGCATTTT
TRBJ2-3	TRBV4-1	-	TRBD2	CASSSPGGNTDTQYF	TGCGCCAGCAGCTCTCCGGGGGGAAACACAGATACGCAGTATTTT
TRBJ2-2	TRBV9	-	TRBD2	CASRTSGTGELFF	TGTGCCAGTCGGACTAGCGGGACCGGGGAGCTGTTTTTT
TRBJ2-6	TRBV5-5	once	-	CASSLDGPSGANVLTF	TGTGCCAGCAGCTTGGACGGTCCCTCTGGGGCCAACGTCCTGACTTTC
TRBJ1-6	TRBV5-6	few	-	CASSGRVPGSPLHF	TGTGCCAGCAGCGGCAGGGTCCCAGGTTCACCCCTCCACTTT
TRBJ2-1	TRBV27	-	TRBD2	CASSWTSGRAGEQFF	TGTGCCAGCAGTTGGACTAGCGGGAGGGCCGGTGAGCAGTTCTTC
TRBJ2-6	TRBV5-1	once	-	CASSFSGSGANVLTF	TGCGCCAGCAGCTTTTCCGGCTCTGGGGCCAACGTCCTGACTTTC
TRBJ2-1	TRBV7-9	-	TRBD2	CASSAPMTSGRGNEQFF	TGTGCCAGCAGCGCTCCTATGACTAGCGGGAGGGGGAATGAGCAGTTCTTC
TRBJ2-1	TRBV2	-	-	CASMERGTDNEQFF	TGTGCCAGCATGGAACGAGGAACGGACAATGAGCAGTTCTTC
TRBJ2-1	TRBV13	-	-	CASSFIGTPGYNEQFF	TGTGCCAGCAGCTTTATCGGGACTCCCGGTTACAATGAGCAGTTCTTC
TRBJ1-3	TRBV18	few	-	CASSPLQSSGNTIYF	TGTGCCAGCTCACCGCTACAGAGCTCTGGAAACACCATATATTTT
TRBJ2-1	TRBV2	-	-	CASSERSGPYNEQFF	TGTGCCAGCAGTGAACGTAGCGGACCCTACAATGAGCAGTTCTTC
TRBJ1-1	TRBV25-1	-	-	CASSDSRSSEAFF	TGTGCCAGCAGTGATAGTCGGAGTTCTGAAGCTTTCTTT
TRBJ1-4	TRBV2	-	-	CASSDQSVGNEKLFF	TGTGCCAGCAGTGACCAGTCGGTGGGTAATGAAAAACTGTTTTTT
TRBJ1-1	TRBV7-2	-	-	CASSLERNTEAFF	TGTGCCAGCAGCTTAGAAAGAAACACTGAAGCTTTCTTT
TRBJ1-1	TRBV5-1	-	-	CASSFGFGGKNTEAFF	TGCGCCAGCAGCTTCGGCTTTGGCGGGAAGAACACTGAAGCTTTCTTT
TRBJ2-5	TRBV4-3	-	TRBD2	CASSQGGLARETQYF	TGCGCCAGCAGCCAAGGGGGACTAGCCAGGGAGACCCAGTACTTC
TRBJ2-1	TRBV7-2	-	-	CASSLGRVYNEQFF	TGTGCCAGCAGCTTGGGGCGGGTCTACAATGAGCAGTTCTTC